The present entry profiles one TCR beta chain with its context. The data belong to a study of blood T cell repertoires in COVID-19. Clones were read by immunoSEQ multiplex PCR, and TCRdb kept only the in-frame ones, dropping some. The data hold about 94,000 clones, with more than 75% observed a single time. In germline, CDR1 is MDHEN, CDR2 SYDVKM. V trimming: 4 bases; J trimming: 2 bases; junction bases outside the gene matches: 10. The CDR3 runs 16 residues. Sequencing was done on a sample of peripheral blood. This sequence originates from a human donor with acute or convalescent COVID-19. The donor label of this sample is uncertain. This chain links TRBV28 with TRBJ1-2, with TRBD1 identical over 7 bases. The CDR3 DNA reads TGTGCCAGCAGTTCCCCCCCCCGACAGGGAAACTATGGCTACACCTTC. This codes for CASSSPPRQGNYGYTF.